This T cell receptor beta chain was sequenced for a study of low-dose radiotherapy and immunotherapy resistance in tumors. Study-level background: Over 26 weeks, cohort 2 got 1 Gy every two weeks, reaching 13 Gy. Each patient took aspirin at a dose of 300 mg by mouth once daily over the course of four cycles, with dosing beginning on cycle 1 day 1.

Time point indicated: before trial treatment. Those eligible were patients bearing advanced solid tumors lacking tumor-infiltrating lymphocytes. This clonotype was seen more than once but under ten times. The germline gives CDR1 SGHRS, CDR2 YFSETQ. The length of the CDR3 is 12 residues. Trimming shortened V by 0 bases and J by 2 bases, and 2 bases separated the two germline ends. First-strand cDNA relied on TRAV- and TRBV-specific primers spanning alpha and beta chains. For amplifying TCRs, the PCR ran for about 19 cycles with Phusion, which was used together with a constant-region primer and the adapter on the V primers. From the reads, TCRdb called clonotypes with MiXCR, one entry per CDR3 protein. The sample holds tens of thousands of distinct CDR3 sequences, approximately 17% seen once.

The sequences come from PBMCs, collected before treatment. The source is a male donor with prostate cancer. J is TRBJ2-5 and V is TRBV5-1; no clear D gene. This CDR3 is CASSLGQETQYF. The CDR3 DNA is TGCGCCAGCAGCTTGGGGCAAGAGACCCAGTACTTC.